The rows below give T cell receptor beta chains drawn from one sample of a study of blood T cell repertoires in COVID-19. TCRdb keeps only in-frame clones here, not all; method: immunoSEQ multiplex PCR. Here the sample spans 45,000 to 70,000 clones, approximately 89% being singletons. Sequencing used peripheral blood. The receptors come from a woman in her fifties or sixties with active COVID-19. Each CDR3 is given with its conserved first and last residue. Each record gives: clone size, V gene, D gene, J gene, CDR3 DNA, CDR3 protein. A D gene is named only where the DNA matches it firmly. The size of a clone is reported for some rows only, either as once, few or many, or as a class for expanded clones.

-	TRBV6-2/TRBV6-3	TRBD2	TRBJ2-1	TGTGCCAGCAGTTACTCCGCCGGGCGACTAGCTTTGGCTCTCTACAATGAGCAGTTCTTC	CASSYSAGRLALALYNEQFF
-	TRBV12-3/TRBV12-4	-	TRBJ1-3	TGTGCCAGCAGTTCACAGGGTAACACCATATATTTT	CASSSQGNTIYF
-	TRBV6-5	-	TRBJ1-2	TGTGCCAGCAGTACCCGCGAGGCCTATGGCTACACCTTC	CASSTREAYGYTF
-	TRBV9	TRBD1	TRBJ2-7	TGTGCCAGCAGTCAAGTACAGGGGGGCGAGCAGTACTTC	CASSQVQGGEQYF
-	TRBV2	-	TRBJ2-1	TGTGCCAGCAGTTTACCGGGACACCTAGGGGACAATGAGCAGTTCTTC	CASSLPGHLGDNEQFF
-	TRBV19	-	TRBJ1-5	TGTGCCAGTAGTGCACTTACTCAGCCCCAGCATTTT	CASSALTQPQHF
-	TRBV18	TRBD1	TRBJ1-3	TGTGCCAGCTCTCCCCGACAGGGTACCTCTGGAAACACCATATATTTT	CASSPRQGTSGNTIYF
-	TRBV9	TRBD1	TRBJ2-5	TGTGCCAGCAGCGTTGACCGGGACAGCGTACAAGAGACCCAGTACTTC	CASSVDRDSVQETQYF
-	TRBV6-6	-	TRBJ1-1	TGTGCCAGCAGTTACGCAGGGGAGTGGGACACTGAAGCTTTCTTT	CASSYAGEWDTEAFF
-	TRBV6-6	TRBD1	TRBJ1-2	TGTGCCAGCAGTCAATCCCTTTACGGACAGGGCGGGGACTATGGCTACACCTTC	CASSQSLYGQGGDYGYTF
once	TRBV19	TRBD2	TRBJ2-4	TGTGCCAGTAGTATAGATGTACTAGCGGGGGCCAAAAACATTCAGTACTTC	CASSIDVLAGAKNIQYF
-	TRBV24-1	-	TRBJ2-3	TGTGCCACCAGTAAGACTGGAGAGGCAGATACGCAGTATTTT	CATSKTGEADTQYF
-	TRBV7-8	-	TRBJ2-7	TGTGCCAGCAACGGGCGGGACGTCCCCTACGAGCAGTACTTC	CASNGRDVPYEQYF
-	TRBV19	-	TRBJ1-1	TGTGCCAGTAACAGGGAGCCGAGCACTGAAGCTTTCTTT	CASNREPSTEAFF
-	TRBV3-1/TRBV3-2	-	TRBJ2-1	TGTGCCAGCAGCCAAGATCTGTTAGGGGTTTCTTACAATGAGCAGTTCTTC	CASSQDLLGVSYNEQFF
-	TRBV19	-	TRBJ1-1	TGTGCCAGTAAGGTAGTTGGTCAGGGGAACACTGAAGCTTTCTTT	CASKVVGQGNTEAFF
-	TRBV25-1	-	TRBJ1-4	TGTGCCAGCAGGGGCCCGGCCGGGAGGAACGAAAAACTGTTTTTT	CASRGPAGRNEKLFF
-	TRBV9	-	TRBJ1-1	TGTGCCAGCAGCGCGGATGGGGGCAGGGAGGGTGAAGCTTTCTTT	CASSADGGREGEAFF
-	TRBV5-1	TRBD1	TRBJ1-5	TGCGCCAGCAGCTGGGGACAGGGGGCCGGCAATCAGCCCCAGCATTTT	CASSWGQGAGNQPQHF
once	TRBV18	-	TRBJ2-2	TGTGCCAGCTCACCACTCGGTAACGACAGGACGTACACCGGGGAGCTGTTTTTT	CASSPLGNDRTYTGELFF
-	TRBV3-1/TRBV3-2	-	TRBJ2-7	TGTGCCAGCAGCCGCCGTCTCTCGGGGACCTACGAGCAGTACTTC	CASSRRLSGTYEQYF
-	TRBV7-8	-	TRBJ2-3	TGTGCCAGCAGGTCCCGCTTGGCCGATACGCAGTATTTT	CASRSRLADTQYF
-	TRBV29-1	TRBD1	TRBJ2-7	TGCAGCGTTGCGACAGGGGGCAGCTCCTACGAGCAGTACTTC	CSVATGGSSYEQYF
few	TRBV5-1	TRBD2	TRBJ2-1	TGCGCCAGCAGCTTGGCCCTAGGTGAGCGGGGGGCCCAACAGTTCTTC	CASSLALGERGAQQFF
-	TRBV3-1/TRBV3-2	-	TRBJ1-6	TGTGCCAGCAGCCACAGGGGTAATTCACCCCTCCACTTT	CASSHRGNSPLHF
-	TRBV18	-	TRBJ1-1	TGTGCCAGCTCTCTACAGGGTCGGAACACTGAAGCTTTCTTT	CASSLQGRNTEAFF
-	TRBV7-9	-	TRBJ1-4	TGTGCCAGCAGCTTAGGCGCACAGGGTGGTTATGAAAAACTGTTTTTT	CASSLGAQGGYEKLFF
-	TRBV19	TRBD1	TRBJ1-2	TGTGCCAGTAGTATGCTAGGGACAGGGTACGGCTACACCTTC	CASSMLGTGYGYTF
-	TRBV18	-	TRBJ2-7	TGTGCCAGCTCACCGAGGGACGGGAGCTCCTACGAGCAGTACTTC	CASSPRDGSSYEQYF
-	TRBV15	-	TRBJ1-1	TGTGCCACCAGCAGAGATCAATCAGGGAACACTGAAGCTTTCTTT	CATSRDQSGNTEAFF
-	TRBV29-1	-	TRBJ2-2	TGCAGCTCCAGGGCGAATACCGGGGAGCTGTTTTTT	CSSRANTGELFF
-	TRBV9	-	TRBJ2-5	TGTGCCAGCAGCGTAAGCAGGGGCGAACAAGAGACCCAGTACTTC	CASSVSRGEQETQYF
-	TRBV19	TRBD2	TRBJ2-4	TGTGCCAGTAGTATAGGCGGGGGGACTTTATACTTC	CASSIGGGTLYF
-	TRBV19	TRBD1	TRBJ1-2	TGTGCCAGTAGTAGGGGACAGCATCTCTATGGCTACACCTTC	CASSRGQHLYGYTF
-	TRBV19	-	TRBJ2-5	TGTGCCAGTAGTATCACACCCGAGGAAGAGACCCAGTACTTC	CASSITPEEETQYF
-	TRBV7-8	TRBD1	TRBJ1-1	TGTGCCAGCAGCTTAGCGACGACAGGGAGGAACGCTGAAGCTTTCTTT	CASSLATTGRNAEAFF
once	TRBV24-1	-	TRBJ2-1	TGTGCCACCAGTGATGGGGGGAGCAGGGAGCAGTTCTTC	CATSDGGSREQFF
-	TRBV19	-	TRBJ2-2	TGTGCCACCAGGGTTCATCCCGGGGAGCTGTTTTTT	CATRVHPGELFF
-	TRBV30	-	TRBJ1-2	TGTGCCTGGACCCCAAACAGGGAGCGACTTAACTATGGCTACACCTTC	CAWTPNRERLNYGYTF
-	TRBV12-3/TRBV12-4	TRBD1	TRBJ1-6	TGTGCCAGCAATGACAGGGGAGGTTCACCCCTCCACTTT	CASNDRGGSPLHF
-	TRBV23-1	TRBD1	TRBJ1-2	TGCGCCAGCAGTCACTCGGGACAGGGTTTC	CASSHSGQGF
-	TRBV4-1	-	TRBJ2-5	TGCGCCAGCAGCCAAGTACAGGGCCAAGAGACCCAGTACTTC	CASSQVQGQETQYF
once	TRBV5-1	-	TRBJ1-1	TGCGCCAGCAGCTTAAGACAGAGTTTCATGAACACTGAAGCTTTCTTT	CASSLRQSFMNTEAFF
-	TRBV9	-	TRBJ1-2	TGTGCCAGCACTCAGGGATGGGGCTTAGGTGGCTACACCTTC	CASTQGWGLGGYTF
-	TRBV5-1	TRBD1	TRBJ2-1	TGCGCCAGCAGCTCTTTTAGGGGGCACTCCTACAATGAGCAGTTCTTC	CASSSFRGHSYNEQFF
-	TRBV29-1	TRBD1	TRBJ1-2	TGCAGCGTTGAATCCGGGACAGGGGGCTCCGCGGCGGATGGCTACACCTTC	CSVESGTGGSAADGYTF
few	TRBV7-6	-	TRBJ2-1	TGTGCCAGCAGCAGGGACTCCGAGAGCTCCTACAATGAGCAGTTCTTC	CASSRDSESSYNEQFF
-	TRBV2	-	TRBJ1-1	TGTGCCAGCAGTTTCCTGACGGAGCCTACTGAAGCTTTCTTT	CASSFLTEPTEAFF
-	TRBV14	TRBD1	TRBJ1-4	TGTGCCAGCAGCAAAGGACAGGGTTTGGAAAAACTGTTTTTT	CASSKGQGLEKLFF
-	TRBV6-5	-	TRBJ1-6	TGTGCCAGCAGTTACTCTTCGTCTCATTCACCCCTCCACTTT	CASSYSSSHSPLHF
-	TRBV24-1	TRBD1	TRBJ2-2	TGTGCCACCAGTGACCCCGGGACAGGGATAAACACCGGGGAGCTGTTTTTT	CATSDPGTGINTGELFF
-	TRBV5-1	-	TRBJ2-7	TGCGCCAGCAGCTCCCAGGGGGCGGGGGGGCGGTACGAGCAGTACTTC	CASSSQGAGGRYEQYF